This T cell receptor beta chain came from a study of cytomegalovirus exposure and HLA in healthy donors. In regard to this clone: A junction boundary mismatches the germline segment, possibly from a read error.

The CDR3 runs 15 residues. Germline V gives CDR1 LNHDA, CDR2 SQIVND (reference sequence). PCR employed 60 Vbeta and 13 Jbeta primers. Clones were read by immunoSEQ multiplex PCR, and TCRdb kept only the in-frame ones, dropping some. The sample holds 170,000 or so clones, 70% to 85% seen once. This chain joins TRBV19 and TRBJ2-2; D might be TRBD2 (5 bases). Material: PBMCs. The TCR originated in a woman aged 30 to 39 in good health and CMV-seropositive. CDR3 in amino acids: CAGSRHDGDTGELFF. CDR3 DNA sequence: TGTGCCGGTAGTCGTCACGACGGGGACACCGGGGAGCTGTTTTTT.